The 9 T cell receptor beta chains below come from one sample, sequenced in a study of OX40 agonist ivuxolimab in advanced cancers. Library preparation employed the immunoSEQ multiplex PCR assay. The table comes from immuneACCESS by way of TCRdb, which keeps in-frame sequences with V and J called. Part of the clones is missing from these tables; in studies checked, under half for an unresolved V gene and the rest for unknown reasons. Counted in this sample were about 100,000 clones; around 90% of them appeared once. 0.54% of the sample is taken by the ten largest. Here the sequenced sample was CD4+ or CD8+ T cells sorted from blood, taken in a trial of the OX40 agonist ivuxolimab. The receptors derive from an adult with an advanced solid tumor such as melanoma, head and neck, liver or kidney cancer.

The CDR3 DNA reads TGTGCCAGCTCACCAAGGACAGGGTCGGGATCAGCGCTGGAGACCCAGTACTTC. It yields the protein CASSPRTGSGSALETQYF. This chain connects TRBV18 to TRBJ2-5, with 8 bases that match TRBD1. V was clipped by 2 bases and J by 5 bases; unmatched bases: 16. The germline V gene encodes CDR1 KGHSH and CDR2 LQKENI. This CDR3 region has 18 residues.

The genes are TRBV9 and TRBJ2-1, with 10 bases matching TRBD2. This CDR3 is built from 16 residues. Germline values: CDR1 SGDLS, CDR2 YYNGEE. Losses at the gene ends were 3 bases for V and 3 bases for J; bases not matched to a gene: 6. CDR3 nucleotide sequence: TGTGCCAGCAGCGCGGTAGCGGGAGGTCTCTACAATGAGCAGTTCTTC. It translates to CASSAVAGGLYNEQFF.

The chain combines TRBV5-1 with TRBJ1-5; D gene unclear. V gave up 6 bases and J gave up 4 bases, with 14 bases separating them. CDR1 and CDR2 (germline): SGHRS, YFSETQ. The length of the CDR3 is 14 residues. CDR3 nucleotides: TGCGCCAGCACCTACCCAGGCTTTAATCAGCCCCAGCATTTT. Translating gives CASTYPGFNQPQHF.

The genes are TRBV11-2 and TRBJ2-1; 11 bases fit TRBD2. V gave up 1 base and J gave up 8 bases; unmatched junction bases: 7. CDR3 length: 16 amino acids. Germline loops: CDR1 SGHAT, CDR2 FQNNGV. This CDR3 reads CASSLADTSGSYEQFF. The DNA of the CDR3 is TGTGCCAGCAGCTTAGCGGACACTAGCGGGAGTTATGAGCAGTTCTTC.

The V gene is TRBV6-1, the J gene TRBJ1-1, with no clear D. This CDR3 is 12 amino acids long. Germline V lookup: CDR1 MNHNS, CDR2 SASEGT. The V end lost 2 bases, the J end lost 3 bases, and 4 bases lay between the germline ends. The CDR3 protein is CASSETYTEAFF. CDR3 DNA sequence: TGTGCCAGCAGTGAAACATACACTGAAGCTTTCTTT.

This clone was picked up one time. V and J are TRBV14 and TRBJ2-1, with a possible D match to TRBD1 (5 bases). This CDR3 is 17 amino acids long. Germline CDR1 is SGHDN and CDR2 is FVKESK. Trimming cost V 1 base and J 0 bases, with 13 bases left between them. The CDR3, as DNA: TGTGCCAGCAGCCAAGGGGGCCTTTCGTTCTCCTACAATGAGCAGTTCTTC. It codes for CASSQGGLSFSYNEQFF.

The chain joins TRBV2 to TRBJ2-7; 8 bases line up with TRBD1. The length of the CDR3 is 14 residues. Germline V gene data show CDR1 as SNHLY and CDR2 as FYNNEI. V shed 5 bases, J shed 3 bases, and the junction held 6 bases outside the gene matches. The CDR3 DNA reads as TGTGCCAGCAGTCACAGGGGGTCCAACTACGAGCAGTACTTC. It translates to CASSHRGSNYEQYF.

The DNA of the CDR3 is TGTGCCAGCTCACCTCGGACAGGGATGAGCGAGCAGTACTTC. It translates to CASSPRTGMSEQYF. This chain uses TRBV18 with TRBJ2-7; 8 nucleotides agree with TRBD1. This CDR3 has 14 residues. In germline, CDR1 is KGHSH, CDR2 LQKENI. Germline trimming cut 3 bases from V and 6 bases from J; bases unmatched to any gene: 7.

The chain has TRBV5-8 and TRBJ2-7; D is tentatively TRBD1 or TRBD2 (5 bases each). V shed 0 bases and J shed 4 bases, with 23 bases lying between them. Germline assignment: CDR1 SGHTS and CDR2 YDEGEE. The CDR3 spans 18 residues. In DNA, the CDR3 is TGTGCCAGCAGCTTGGGGCCCTCGAGGGGAGTATATCTTTACGAGCAGTACTTC. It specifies CASSLGPSRGVYLYEQYF.